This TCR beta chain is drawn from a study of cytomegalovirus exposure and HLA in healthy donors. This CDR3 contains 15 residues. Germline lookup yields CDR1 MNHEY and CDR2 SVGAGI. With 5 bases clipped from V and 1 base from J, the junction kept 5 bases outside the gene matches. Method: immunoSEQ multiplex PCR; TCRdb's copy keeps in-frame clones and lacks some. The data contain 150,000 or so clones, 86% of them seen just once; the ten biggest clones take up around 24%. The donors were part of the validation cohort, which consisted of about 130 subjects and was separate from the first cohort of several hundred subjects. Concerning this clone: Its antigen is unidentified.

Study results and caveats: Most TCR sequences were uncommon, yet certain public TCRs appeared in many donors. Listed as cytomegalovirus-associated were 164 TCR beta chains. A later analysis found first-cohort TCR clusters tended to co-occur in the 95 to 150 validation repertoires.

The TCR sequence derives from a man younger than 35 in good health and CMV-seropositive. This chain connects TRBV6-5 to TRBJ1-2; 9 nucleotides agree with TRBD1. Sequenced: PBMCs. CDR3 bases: TGTGCCAGCAGTCAGGACAGGGGTAATAACTATGGCTACACCTTC. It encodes CASSQDRGNNYGYTF.